The clone carrying this T cell receptor beta chain was counted at least ten times. Its antigen is still unknown. These data come from a study of T cell repertoires in cytomegalovirus infection. Study in general: Matching HLA type and CMV infection were both indicated by public TCR beta signatures. Whole-study results and caveats: Within the response measured ex vivo, HLA-C-restricted CMV-specific TCR beta clonotypes were dominant. Pooled public TCR beta family frequency picked out CMV carriers with the relevant HLA.

TCRdb reanalysed the reads using MiXCR and keeps one entry per CDR3 protein. The repertoire holds about 200,000 distinct CDR3 sequences, with 7.5% to 10% as singletons. J was trimmed by 4 bases and V by 1 base; bases with no gene match: 7. CDR3 length: 15 amino acids. CDR1 is SGHTA, CDR2 FQGNSA, per germline. The sequenced sample consisted of PBMCs. The TCR originated in a human donor in good health (CMV status not recorded). Some clones in this sample may be carry-over from other donors' samples. The chain links TRBV7-2 to TRBJ2-7, with 7 bases that match TRBD2. The CDR3 is CASSLVGGSAYEQYF. The DNA for the CDR3 is TGTGCCAGCAGCTTAGTCGGCGGGAGCGCTTACGAGCAGTACTTC.